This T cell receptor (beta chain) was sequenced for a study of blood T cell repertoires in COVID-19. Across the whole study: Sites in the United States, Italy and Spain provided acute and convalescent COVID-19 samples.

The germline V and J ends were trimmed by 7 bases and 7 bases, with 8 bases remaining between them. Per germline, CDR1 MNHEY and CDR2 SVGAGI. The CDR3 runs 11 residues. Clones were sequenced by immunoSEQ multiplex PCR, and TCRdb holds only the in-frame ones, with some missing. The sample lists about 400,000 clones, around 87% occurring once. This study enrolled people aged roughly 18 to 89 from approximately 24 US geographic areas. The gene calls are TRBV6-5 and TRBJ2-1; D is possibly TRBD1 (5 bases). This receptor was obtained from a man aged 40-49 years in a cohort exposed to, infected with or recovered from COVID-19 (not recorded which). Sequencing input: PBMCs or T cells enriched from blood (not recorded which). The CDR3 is CASTAGNEQFF. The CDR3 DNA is TGTGCCAGCACTGCAGGGAATGAGCAGTTCTTC.